The entry below gives a single TCR beta chain sequence along with its context. The data stem from a study of blood T cell repertoires in COVID-19. Turning to the study itself: The United States, Italy and Spain were the sources of the acute and convalescent COVID-19 samples.

The data were produced by immunoSEQ multiplex PCR, yet TCRdb's version contains in-frame clones alone and is incomplete. Among roughly 250,000 clones listed, 85% to 90% were seen once. This CDR3 is built from 13 residues. Unmatched junction bases numbered 5, after V lost 8 bases and J lost 2 bases. CDR1 is MNHEY, CDR2 SVGAGI, per germline. Clinical history reported by participants formed the basis on which cohorts were assigned. The clonotype comes from a woman aged 18-30 years who had recovered from COVID-19. Sequencing was done on a sample of PBMCs or T cells enriched from blood (not recorded which). V gene TRBV6-5 combines with J gene TRBJ2-7; TRBD1 matches 8 bases. The CDR3 bases are TGTGCCAGCCGGGACAGGATAACCTACGAGCAGTACTTC. This codes for CASRDRITYEQYF.